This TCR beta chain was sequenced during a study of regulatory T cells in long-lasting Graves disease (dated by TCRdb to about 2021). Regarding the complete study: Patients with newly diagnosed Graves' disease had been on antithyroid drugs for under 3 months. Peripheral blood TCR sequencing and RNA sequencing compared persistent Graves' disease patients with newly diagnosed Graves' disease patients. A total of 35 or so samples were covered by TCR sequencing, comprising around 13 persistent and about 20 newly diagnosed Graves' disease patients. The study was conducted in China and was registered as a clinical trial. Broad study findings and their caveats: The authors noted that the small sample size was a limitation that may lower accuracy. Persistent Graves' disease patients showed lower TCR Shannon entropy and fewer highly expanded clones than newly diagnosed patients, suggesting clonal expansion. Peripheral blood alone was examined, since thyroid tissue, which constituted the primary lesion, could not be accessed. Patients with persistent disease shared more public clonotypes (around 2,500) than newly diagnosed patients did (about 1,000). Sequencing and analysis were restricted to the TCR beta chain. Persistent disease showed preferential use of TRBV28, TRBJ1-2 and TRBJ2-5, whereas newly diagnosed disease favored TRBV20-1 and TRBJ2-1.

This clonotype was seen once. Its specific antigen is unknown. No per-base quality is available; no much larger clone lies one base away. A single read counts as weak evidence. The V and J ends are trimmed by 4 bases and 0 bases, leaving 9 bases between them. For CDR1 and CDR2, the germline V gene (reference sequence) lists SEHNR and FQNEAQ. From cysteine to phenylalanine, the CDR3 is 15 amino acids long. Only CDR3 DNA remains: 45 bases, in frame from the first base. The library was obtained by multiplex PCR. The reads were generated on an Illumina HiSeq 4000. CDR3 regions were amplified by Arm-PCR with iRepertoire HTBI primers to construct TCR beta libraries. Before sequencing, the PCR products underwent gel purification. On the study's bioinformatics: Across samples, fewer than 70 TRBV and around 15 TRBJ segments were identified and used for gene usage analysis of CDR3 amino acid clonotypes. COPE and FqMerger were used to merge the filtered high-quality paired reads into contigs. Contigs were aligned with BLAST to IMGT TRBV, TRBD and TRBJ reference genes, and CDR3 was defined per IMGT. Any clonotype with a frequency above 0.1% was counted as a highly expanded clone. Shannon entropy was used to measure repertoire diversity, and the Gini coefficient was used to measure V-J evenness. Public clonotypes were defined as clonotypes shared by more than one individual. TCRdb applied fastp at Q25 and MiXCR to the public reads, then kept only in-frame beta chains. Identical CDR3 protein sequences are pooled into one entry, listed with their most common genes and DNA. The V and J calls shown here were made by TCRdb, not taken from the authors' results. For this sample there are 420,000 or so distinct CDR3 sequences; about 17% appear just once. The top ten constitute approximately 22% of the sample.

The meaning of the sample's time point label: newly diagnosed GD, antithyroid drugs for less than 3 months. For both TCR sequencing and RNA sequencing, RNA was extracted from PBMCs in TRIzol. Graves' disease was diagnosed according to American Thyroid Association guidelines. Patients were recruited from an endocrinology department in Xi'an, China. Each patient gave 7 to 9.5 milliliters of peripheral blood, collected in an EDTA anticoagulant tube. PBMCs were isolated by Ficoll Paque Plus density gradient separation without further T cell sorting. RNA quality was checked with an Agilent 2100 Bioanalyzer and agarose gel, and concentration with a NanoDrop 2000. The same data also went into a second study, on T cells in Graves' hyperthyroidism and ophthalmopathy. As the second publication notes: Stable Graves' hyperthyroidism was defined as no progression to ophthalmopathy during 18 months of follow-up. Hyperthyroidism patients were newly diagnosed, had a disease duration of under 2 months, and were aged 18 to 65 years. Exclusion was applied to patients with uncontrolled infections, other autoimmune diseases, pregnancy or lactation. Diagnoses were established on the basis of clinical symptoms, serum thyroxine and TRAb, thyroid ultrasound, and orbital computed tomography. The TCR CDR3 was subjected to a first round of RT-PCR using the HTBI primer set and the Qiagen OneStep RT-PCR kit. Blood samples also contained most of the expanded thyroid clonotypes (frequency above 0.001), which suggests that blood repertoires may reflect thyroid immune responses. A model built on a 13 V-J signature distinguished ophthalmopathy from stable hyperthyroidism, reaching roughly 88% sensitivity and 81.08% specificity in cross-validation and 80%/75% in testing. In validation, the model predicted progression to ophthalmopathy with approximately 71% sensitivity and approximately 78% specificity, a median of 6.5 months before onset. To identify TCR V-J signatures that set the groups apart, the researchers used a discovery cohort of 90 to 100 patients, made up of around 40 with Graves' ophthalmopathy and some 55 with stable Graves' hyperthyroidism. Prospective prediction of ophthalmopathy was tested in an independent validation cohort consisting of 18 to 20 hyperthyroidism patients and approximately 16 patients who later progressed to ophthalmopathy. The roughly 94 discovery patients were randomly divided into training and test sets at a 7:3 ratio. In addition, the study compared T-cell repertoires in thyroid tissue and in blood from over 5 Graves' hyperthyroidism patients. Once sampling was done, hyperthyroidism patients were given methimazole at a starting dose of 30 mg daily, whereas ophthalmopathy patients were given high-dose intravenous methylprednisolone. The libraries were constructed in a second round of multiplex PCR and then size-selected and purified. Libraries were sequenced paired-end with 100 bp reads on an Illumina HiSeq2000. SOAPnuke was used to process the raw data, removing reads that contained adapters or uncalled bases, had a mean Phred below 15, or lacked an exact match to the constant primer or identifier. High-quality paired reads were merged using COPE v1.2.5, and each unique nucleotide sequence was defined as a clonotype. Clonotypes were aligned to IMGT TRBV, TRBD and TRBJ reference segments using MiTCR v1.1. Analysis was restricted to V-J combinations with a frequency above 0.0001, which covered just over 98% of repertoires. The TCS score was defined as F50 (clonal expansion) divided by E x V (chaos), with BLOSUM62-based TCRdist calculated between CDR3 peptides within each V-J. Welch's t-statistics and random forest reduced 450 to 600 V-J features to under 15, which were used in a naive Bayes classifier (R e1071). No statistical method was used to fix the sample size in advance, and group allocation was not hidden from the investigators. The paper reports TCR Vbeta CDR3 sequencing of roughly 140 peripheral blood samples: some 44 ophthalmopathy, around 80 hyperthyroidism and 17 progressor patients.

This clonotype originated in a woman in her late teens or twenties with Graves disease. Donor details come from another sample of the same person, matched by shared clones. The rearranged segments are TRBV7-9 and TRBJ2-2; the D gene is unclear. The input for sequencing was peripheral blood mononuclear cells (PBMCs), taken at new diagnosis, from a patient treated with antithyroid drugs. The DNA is TGTGCCAGCAGCTCATTAGACGCGAACACCGGGGAGCTGTTTTTT. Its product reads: CASSSLDANTGELFF.